The 7 T cell receptor beta chains listed next were all sequenced from one sample in a study of shared clonotypes between healthy human individuals. Clones were read by immunoSEQ multiplex PCR, and TCRdb kept only the in-frame ones, dropping some. The sample has 2.5 million or so clones; roughly nine tenths are singletons. The sequenced material came from naive CD4+ T cells sorted from blood. Subset: CD45RA+ positively selected. These TCRs come from a man aged 18 to 29 in good health.

The rearrangement links TRBV10-3 to TRBJ1-4; D not certain. Trimming took off 2 bases at V and 0 bases at J, with 7 bases between the two ends. Germline CDR1 reads ENHRY; CDR2 reads SYGVKD. CDR3 length: 15 residues. DNA for the CDR3: TGTGCCATCAGTGAGACGGCCTCAACTAATGAAAAACTGTTTTTT. Translated: CAISETASTNEKLFF.

With respect to this clone: In the same sample, other DNA sequences code for this CDR3. The chain recombines TRBV29-1 with TRBJ2-7; the D is unclear. Trimming pared 4 bases from V and 0 bases from J, leaving 13 bases between. This CDR3 region has 14 residues. Germline V gives CDR1 SQVTM, CDR2 ANQGSEA. The CDR3 spells CSVGLLGSSYEQYF. CDR3 in DNA: TGCAGCGTTGGGTTACTGGGAAGCTCCTACGAGCAGTACTTC.

The genes are TRBV4-2 and TRBJ1-2; perhaps TRBD1 as D (6 bases). The germline CDR1 and CDR2 sequences are LGHNA and YNFKEQ. Trimming shortened V by 0 bases and J by 8 bases, and 22 bases separated the two germline ends. The CDR3 covers 17 residues. The CDR3 coding sequence is TGTGCCAGCAGCCAAGAGGCGGGGGCAGGCAGCTATCTAGGCTACACCTTC. This gives the protein CASSQEAGAGSYLGYTF.

The chain links TRBV5-1 to TRBJ2-7; the match to TRBD1 covers 7 bases. Germline loops: CDR1 SGHRS, CDR2 YFSETQ. The CDR3 extends over 14 amino acids. V lost 4 bases to trimming and J lost 7 bases; unmatched junction nucleotides: 11. The CDR3 protein is CASSLTGTLGEQYF. The DNA for the CDR3 is TGCGCCAGCAGCCTGACAGGGACCTTAGGGGAGCAGTACTTC.

This chain connects TRBV27 to TRBJ2-5, with TRBD1 matching 7 bases. The V gene end was trimmed by 7 bases and the J gene end by 0 bases; junction bases not matched to a gene: 8. From germline, CDR1 is MNHEY and CDR2 SMNVEV (reference sequence). The CDR3 sequence is 15 residues long. As DNA, the CDR3 is TGTGCCAGCAAAGCCTTGGGACAGTACCAAGAGACCCAGTACTTC. This gives the protein CASKALGQYQETQYF.

A remark on this clone: Because the CDR3 is missing its conserved closing phenylalanine or tryptophan, this is likely a read error. This chain joins TRBV7-8 and TRBJ2-7; no clear D. The germline V and J ends were trimmed by 1 base and 7 bases, with 8 bases remaining between them. CDR3 size: 12 residues. The V gene's germline CDR1 is SGHVS and CDR2 FQNEAQ. In nucleotides, the CDR3 is TGTGCCAGCAGCTTAGTTCCTGAAGAGCAGTACCTC. Its translation is CASSLVPEEQYL.

In the case of this clone: The sample contains more than one DNA sequence encoding this CDR3. The gene calls are TRBV11-2 and TRBJ2-7; D is uncertain. Trimming took off 1 base at V and 4 bases at J, with 14 bases between the two ends. The CDR3 has 15 amino acids. CDR1 SGHAT and CDR2 FQNNGV come from the germline V gene. DNA of the CDR3: TGTGCCAGCAGCTTAGCCCCGTCGGGCGAATACGAGCAGTACTTC. This codes for CASSLAPSGEYEQYF.